Listed below are T cell receptor beta chains from one sample, sequenced in a study of shared clonotypes between healthy human individuals. Method: immunoSEQ multiplex PCR; TCRdb's copy keeps in-frame clones and lacks some. The table lists more than 450,000 clones, about four fifths of them singletons, with 10% to 15% in the top ten. The specimen sequenced was PBMCs. Receptors were obtained from a woman aged 40-49 years in good health. Some clones in this sample may be carry-over from other donors' samples. Both conserved end residues are part of each CDR3. D genes are given only for firm matches. Not all rows give a size; the values are once, few, many and, for expanded clones, a class.

d_call	v_call	clone_size	j_call	cdr3_aa	cdr3_nt
NA	TRBV10-3	NA	TRBJ2-1	CAISPGQYNEQFF	TGTGCCATCAGCCCTGGACAATACAATGAGCAGTTCTTC
NA	TRBV7-9	once	TRBJ1-5	CASSPGGNQPQHF	TGTGCCAGCAGCCCTGGAGGGAATCAGCCCCAGCATTTT
NA	TRBV7-3	NA	TRBJ2-3	CASSFGYTDTQYF	TGTGCCAGCAGCTTCGGATACACAGATACGCAGTATTTT
TRBD1	TRBV18	NA	TRBJ1-5	CASSPGQGIMQPQHF	TGTGCCAGCTCACCGGGACAGGGAATAATGCAGCCCCAGCATTTT
NA	TRBV30	NA	TRBJ1-4	CAWSVRREKLFF	TGTGCCTGGAGTGTACGGCGGGAAAAACTGTTTTTT
NA	TRBV18	NA	TRBJ1-5	CASSPGSNQPQHF	TGTGCCAGCTCACCTGGCAGCAATCAGCCCCAGCATTTT
TRBD1	TRBV6-1	few	TRBJ2-6	CASSVEQGAFSGANVLTF	TGTGCCAGCAGTGTCGAACAGGGGGCATTCTCTGGGGCCAACGTCCTGACTTTC
NA	TRBV9	NA	TRBJ2-3	CASSVGRTDTQYF	TGTGCCAGCAGCGTCGGGCGCACAGATACGCAGTATTTT
NA	TRBV18	NA	TRBJ2-2	CASSQELGFTGELFF	TGTGCCAGCTCGCAGGAGCTGGGGTTCACCGGGGAGCTGTTTTTT
TRBD2	TRBV18	NA	TRBJ2-1	CASSTYGTSGSSYNEQFF	TGTGCCAGCTCAACCTACGGGACTAGCGGGAGCTCCTACAATGAGCAGTTCTTC
TRBD1	TRBV5-1	NA	TRBJ1-1	CASSFGRTGNTEAFF	TGCGCCAGCAGCTTTGGGCGGACAGGCAACACTGAAGCTTTCTTT
NA	TRBV7-9	NA	TRBJ2-7	CASSPSVGAALPREQYF	TGTGCCAGCAGCCCCTCGGTGGGGGCCGCTTTGCCGCGCGAGCAGTACTTC
NA	TRBV10-3	NA	TRBJ2-3	CATGTSDTQYF	TGTGCCACCGGGACTTCAGATACGCAGTATTTT
NA	TRBV5-1	NA	TRBJ2-1	CASSLGDWIGDGSYNEQFF	TGCGCCAGCAGCTTGGGGGACTGGATAGGGGACGGCTCCTACAATGAGCAGTTCTTC
NA	TRBV27	NA	TRBJ1-6	CASSPSWGPLGYSPLHF	TGTGCCAGCAGTCCAAGTTGGGGTCCTCTTGGGTATTCACCCCTCCACTTT
TRBD1	TRBV4-3	NA	TRBJ2-2	CASRRTGDPGELFF	TGCGCCAGCAGGAGGACAGGGGACCCCGGGGAGCTGTTTTTT
NA	TRBV11-3	NA	TRBJ2-7	CASSAAGVGEQYF	TGTGCCAGCAGCGCGGCAGGGGTCGGGGAGCAGTACTTC
NA	TRBV11-3	once	TRBJ2-2	CASSSSPTGELFF	TGTGCCAGCAGTTCTAGTCCCACCGGGGAGCTGTTTTTT
TRBD1	TRBV5-4	NA	TRBJ1-2	CASSSGTGPQYGYTF	TGTGCCAGCAGTTCCGGGACAGGTCCCCAATATGGCTACACCTTC
NA	TRBV13	NA	TRBJ2-1	CAASEGRRGNEQFF	TGTGCCGCTTCGGAGGGCCGAAGGGGGAATGAGCAGTTCTTC
TRBD1	TRBV10-3	NA	TRBJ1-4	CAISQDRQGGEKLFF	TGTGCCATCAGTCAGGACCGACAGGGGGGCGAAAAACTGTTTTTT
TRBD2	TRBV4-1	NA	TRBJ2-6	CASSPGLARSGANVLTF	TGCGCCAGCAGCCCTGGACTAGCGCGCTCTGGGGCCAACGTCCTGACTTTC
TRBD1	TRBV2	few	TRBJ1-4	CASRRQGGEKLFF	TGTGCCAGCAGGAGACAGGGGGGTGAAAAACTGTTTTTT
NA	TRBV9	NA	TRBJ1-3	CAGSVGPGGGGNTIYF	TGTGCCGGCAGCGTAGGCCCCGGCGGGGGTGGAAACACCATATATTTT
TRBD1	TRBV5-4	few	TRBJ1-2	CASSDRSGGYTF	TGTGCCAGTTCGGACAGGAGCGGTGGCTACACCTTC
NA	TRBV7-2	NA	TRBJ2-7	CASSYGGEGEQYF	TGTGCCAGCAGCTATGGCGGGGAAGGCGAGCAGTACTTC
NA	TRBV7-9	few	TRBJ1-1	CASSMLQGNTEAFF	TGTGCCAGCAGCATGCTGCAGGGGAACACTGAAGCTTTCTTT
NA	TRBV5-1	NA	TRBJ2-2	CASSAYMAGELFF	TGCGCCAGCAGCGCCTACATGGCCGGGGAGCTGTTTTTT
NA	TRBV28	once	TRBJ2-5	CASSPNRRQETQYF	TGTGCCAGCAGTCCGAACCGAAGACAAGAGACCCAGTACTTC
NA	TRBV28	NA	TRBJ1-5	CATTGREGDQPQHF	TGTGCCACTACCGGCAGGGAGGGGGATCAGCCCCAGCATTTT
NA	TRBV30	NA	TRBJ1-1	CAWTRQVTEAFF	TGTGCCTGGACACGACAGGTGACTGAAGCTTTCTTT
NA	TRBV2	NA	TRBJ1-1	CASSGQFQWNSEAFF	TGTGCCAGCAGTGGACAATTTCAGTGGAACTCTGAAGCTTTCTTT
NA	TRBV28	NA	TRBJ1-2	CASSLGSRGHYGYTF	TGTGCCAGCAGTTTGGGAAGCAGGGGTCACTATGGCTACACCTTC
NA	TRBV5-5	NA	TRBJ2-1	CASSPRRGGGVNEQFF	TGTGCCAGCAGCCCGCGGCGGGGCGGGGGCGTCAATGAGCAGTTCTTC
NA	TRBV27	NA	TRBJ2-7	CASSSRGRPATFYEQYF	TGTGCCAGCAGTTCCCGTGGCAGGCCCGCCACCTTCTACGAGCAGTACTTC
TRBD1	TRBV19	NA	TRBJ2-2	CASSIRGYGSSGELFF	TGTGCCAGTAGTATCAGGGGGTACGGCTCCTCCGGGGAGCTGTTTTTT
NA	TRBV11-2	NA	TRBJ2-3	CASSLGTGSYTDTQYF	TGTGCCAGCAGCCTGGGGACGGGCAGCTACACAGATACGCAGTATTTT
NA	TRBV19	NA	TRBJ1-5	CASGGLGQPQHF	TGTGCCAGCGGGGGTCTCGGTCAGCCCCAGCATTTT
TRBD1	TRBV7-8	NA	TRBJ1-1	CASSSDRGGDTEAFF	TGTGCCAGCAGTTCCGACAGGGGTGGTGACACTGAAGCTTTCTTT
NA	TRBV5-1	NA	TRBJ2-1	CASSTTEASYNEQFF	TGCGCCAGCAGTACGACAGAAGCATCCTACAATGAGCAGTTCTTC
NA	TRBV7-9	NA	TRBJ2-2	CASTFALTPNTGELFF	TGTGCCAGTACCTTCGCGTTAACACCGAACACCGGGGAGCTGTTTTTT
TRBD1	TRBV11-1	NA	TRBJ2-7	CASSLTGNYEQYF	TGTGCCAGCAGCTTGACAGGGAACTACGAGCAGTACTTC
TRBD2	TRBV7-9	NA	TRBJ2-1	CASSHGTSGSSYNEQFF	TGTGCCAGCAGCCACGGGACTAGCGGTAGCTCCTACAATGAGCAGTTCTTC
TRBD1	TRBV7-2	NA	TRBJ2-2	CASSRTGNTGELFF	TGTGCCAGCAGCCGGACAGGGAACACCGGGGAGCTGTTTTTT
NA	TRBV6-4	few	TRBJ2-1	CASSDSDSGYNEQFF	TGTGCCAGCAGTGACTCAGATAGCGGATACAATGAGCAGTTCTTC
NA	TRBV5-6	NA	TRBJ1-1	CASSRRTEAFF	TGTGCCAGCAGCCGCCGGACGGAAGCTTTCTTT
TRBD2	TRBV7-2	NA	TRBJ2-3	CASRGRTSGYTDTQYF	TGTGCCAGCAGAGGGAGGACTAGCGGGTACACAGATACGCAGTATTTT
NA	TRBV5-1	NA	TRBJ2-1	CASSLTGTQGQFF	TGCGCCAGCAGCTTAACCGGGACGCAGGGGCAGTTCTTC